A selection of T cell receptor beta chains follows, all from one sample in a study of blood T cell repertoires in COVID-19. Method: immunoSEQ multiplex PCR; TCRdb's copy keeps in-frame clones and lacks some. Of 130,000 to 150,000 clones in the sample, around four fifths were seen once. The sequenced material came from peripheral blood. All receptors derive from a woman aged 40 to 49 with active or convalescent COVID-19. Each CDR3 is given with its conserved first and last residue. The order of the fields is V gene, J gene, CDR3 protein.

V gene: TRBV5-1
J gene: TRBJ2-5
CDR3 protein: CATDDAAGELRETQYF

V gene: TRBV28
J gene: TRBJ1-2
CDR3 protein: CASSLGSSGPRGYGYTF

V gene: TRBV19
J gene: TRBJ1-3
CDR3 protein: CASREHSTGNTIYF

V gene: TRBV5-1
J gene: TRBJ1-1
CDR3 protein: CASSLAGMEAFF

V gene: TRBV6-5
J gene: TRBJ1-3
CDR3 protein: CASSSLPGRGNTIYF

V gene: TRBV19
J gene: TRBJ2-1
CDR3 protein: CATVSGYYNEQFF

V gene: TRBV5-4
J gene: TRBJ1-2
CDR3 protein: CASSPGQGRYGYTF

V gene: TRBV4-3
J gene: TRBJ1-1
CDR3 protein: CASSQDRRQGAGTEAFF

V gene: TRBV2
J gene: TRBJ2-4
CDR3 protein: CASEGVAKNIQYF

V gene: TRBV18
J gene: TRBJ1-3
CDR3 protein: CASSPRTTSGNTIYF

V gene: TRBV6-6
J gene: TRBJ2-3
CDR3 protein: CATTGGGLEVAQYF

V gene: TRBV3-1/TRBV3-2
J gene: TRBJ2-1
CDR3 protein: CASSHLDYGAINYNEQFF

V gene: TRBV4-3
J gene: TRBJ2-5
CDR3 protein: CASSQVFPQETQYF

V gene: TRBV11-2
J gene: TRBJ1-1
CDR3 protein: CASSLQYGQGRNTEAFF

V gene: TRBV18
J gene: TRBJ2-7
CDR3 protein: CASSQLENYEQYF

V gene: TRBV3-1/TRBV3-2
J gene: TRBJ2-5
CDR3 protein: CASSQELSGGGFEETQYF

V gene: TRBV12-2
J gene: TRBJ2-2
CDR3 protein: CASRLAARTGDTGELFF

V gene: TRBV9
J gene: TRBJ1-1
CDR3 protein: CASSVPRGFSGTEAFF

V gene: TRBV18
J gene: TRBJ1-2
CDR3 protein: CASSRGSGYGYTF

V gene: TRBV3-1/TRBV3-2
J gene: TRBJ1-2
CDR3 protein: CASSPSPGGQGYTF

V gene: TRBV18
J gene: TRBJ1-5
CDR3 protein: CASSPWGDGSNQPQHF

V gene: TRBV15
J gene: TRBJ2-3
CDR3 protein: CATHAGYTDTQYF

V gene: TRBV2
J gene: TRBJ2-5
CDR3 protein: CASSVGLDQFYGLETQYF

V gene: TRBV7-2
J gene: TRBJ2-2
CDR3 protein: CASSSRLAGNTGELFF

V gene: TRBV3-1/TRBV3-2
J gene: TRBJ1-1
CDR3 protein: CASILAGGDTEAFF

V gene: TRBV9
J gene: TRBJ1-1
CDR3 protein: CASSPLNRPNTEAFF

V gene: TRBV10-2
J gene: TRBJ2-7
CDR3 protein: CASSDPTSGGYEQYF

V gene: TRBV4-1
J gene: TRBJ1-5
CDR3 protein: CASSSPTGNQPQHF

V gene: TRBV30
J gene: TRBJ2-7
CDR3 protein: CAWSVWDSSYEQYF

V gene: TRBV18
J gene: TRBJ2-2
CDR3 protein: CASSPRVGQQTGELFF

V gene: TRBV10-3
J gene: TRBJ2-5
CDR3 protein: CAISEARDSQETQYF

V gene: TRBV3-1/TRBV3-2
J gene: TRBJ1-1
CDR3 protein: CASSQGRWRKTEAFF

V gene: TRBV28
J gene: TRBJ1-2
CDR3 protein: CASSLALPYGYTF

V gene: TRBV4-2
J gene: TRBJ1-4
CDR3 protein: CASSHKPGQGYINEKLFF

V gene: TRBV28
J gene: TRBJ1-2
CDR3 protein: CASSLQGAGDYGYTF

V gene: TRBV27
J gene: TRBJ1-4
CDR3 protein: CASSNTLRGKLFF

V gene: TRBV3-1/TRBV3-2
J gene: TRBJ1-2
CDR3 protein: CASSLLKRGYTF

V gene: TRBV5-1
J gene: TRBJ2-7
CDR3 protein: CASSGTGTGIENEQYF

V gene: TRBV5-1
J gene: TRBJ2-5
CDR3 protein: CASSWTSGRGETQYF

V gene: TRBV7-9
J gene: TRBJ1-2
CDR3 protein: CASSLASGTGDGYTF

V gene: TRBV5-1
J gene: TRBJ1-1
CDR3 protein: CASSLSPRAGENTEAFF